The 13 T cell receptor beta chains in this list originate from one sample, sequenced in a study of shared clonotypes between healthy human individuals. Measured with immunoSEQ multiplex PCR; TCRdb has only the in-frame clones, and not every one. The sample includes approximately 2.5 million clones, 93% of them seen just once. Material: naive CD4+ T cells from PBMCs. Stated subset: CD45RA+ positively selected. The receptor set was obtained from a man aged 18 to 29 in good health. Some clones in this sample may be carry-over from other donors' samples.

This chain connects TRBV28 to TRBJ2-7, with 8 bases that match TRBD1. The junction had 6 bases not matched to a gene; V was cut back by 5 bases and J by 0 bases. Germline loops: CDR1 MDHEN, CDR2 SYDVKM. The CDR3 covers 15 residues. The CDR3 protein is CASSQTGVTSYEQYF. DNA of the CDR3: TGTGCCAGCAGTCAGACAGGGGTTACCTCCTACGAGCAGTACTTC.

Of note for this clone: Other DNA sequences of this sample code for an identical CDR3. The chain uses TRBV18 and TRBJ2-5; 10 bases agree with TRBD2. CDR1 KGHSH and CDR2 LQKENI come from the germline V gene. The CDR3 has 14 residues. J was trimmed by 3 bases and V by 6 bases; bases with no gene match: 4. The CDR3 region has the DNA TGTGCCAGCTCGCCCGGACTAGCGGAAGAGACCCAGTACTTC. Translated, it gives CASSPGLAEETQYF.

This sequence joins TRBV7-8 and TRBJ1-4; D perhaps matches TRBD1 (5 bases). In germline, CDR1 is SGHVS, CDR2 FQNEAQ. V was pared by 3 bases and J by 7 bases, with 12 bases between. The CDR3 sequence is 14 residues long. The DNA for the CDR3 is TGTGCCAGCAGCTTGGGCAGGGTCACTGAAAAACTGTTTTTT. Translated: CASSLGRVTEKLFF.

This clone appeared a few times. The same CDR3 arises from other DNA sequences in this sample as well. This chain links TRBV7-2 with TRBJ1-1; no firm D call. V was shortened by 0 bases and J by 1 base, with 3 bases between the two germline ends. Germline V gene data show CDR1 as SGHTA and CDR2 as FQGNSA. The CDR3 length is 13 residues. The CDR3 region has the DNA TGTGCCAGCAGCTTAGCAAGGAACACTGAAGCTTTCTTT. This sequence encodes CASSLARNTEAFF.

The chain uses TRBV7-9 and TRBJ2-2; no clear D gene. CDR1 is SEHNR and CDR2 is FQNEAQ in the germline V gene (reference sequence). The CDR3 runs to 14 residues. V lost 2 bases and J 1 base, leaving 5 bases between the germline ends. The DNA of the CDR3 is TGTGCCAGCAGCTTATTTCAGAACACCGGGGAGCTGTTTTTT. This sequence encodes CASSLFQNTGELFF.

The chain is built from TRBV6-5 and TRBJ2-7; unclear D gene. Germline V lookup: CDR1 MNHEY, CDR2 SVGAGI. This CDR3 has 16 residues. The V end lost 0 bases, the J end lost 0 bases, and 12 bases lay between the germline ends. CDR3 sequence (DNA): TGTGCCAGCAGTTACTCGAGGACCGCCGCCTCCTACGAGCAGTACTTC. Residues: CASSYSRTAASYEQYF.

J is TRBJ1-2 and V is TRBV6-5; 7 bases match TRBD1. The CDR3 is 13 residues long. From germline, CDR1 is MNHEY and CDR2 SVGAGI. J gave up 8 bases and V 2 bases, and 5 bases lay outside the gene matches. The CDR3 sequence is CASSYGPGGGYTF. CDR3 DNA: TGTGCCAGCAGTTACGGGCCAGGGGGAGGCTACACCTTC.

This clone was detected once. This rearrangement joins TRBV5-4 to TRBJ2-7, with TRBD2 identical over 8 bases. With 4 bases clipped from V and 5 bases from J, the junction kept 11 bases outside the gene matches. The length of the CDR3 is 15 residues. Looked up from germline, CDR1 is SGHNT and CDR2 is YYREEE (reference sequence). CDR3 protein: CASSLKTGGPNEQYF. CDR3 coding DNA: TGTGCCAGCAGCCTTAAGACGGGAGGGCCTAACGAGCAGTACTTC. The full variable domain, with the rest looked up from reference TRBV5-4 and TRBJ2-7, is ETGVTQSPTHLIKTRGQQVTLRCSSQSGHNTVSWYQQALGQGPQFIFQYYREEENGRGNFPPRFSGLQFPNYSSELNVNALELDDSALYLCASSLKTGGPNEQYFGPGTRLTVT.

The V gene is TRBV5-1, the J gene TRBJ2-3, with 10 bases that match TRBD1. With 3 bases clipped from V and 4 bases from J, the junction kept 5 bases outside the gene matches. The length of the CDR3 is 15 residues. CDR1 SGHRS and CDR2 YFSETQ come from the germline V gene. CDR3 sequence: CASSWTGQGADTQYF. DNA for the CDR3: TGCGCCAGCAGCTGGACCGGACAGGGGGCAGATACGCAGTATTTT.

This chain links TRBV28 with TRBJ1-2; D not resolved. Germline-derived CDR1 and CDR2 are MDHEN and SYDVKM. Trimming cost V 1 base and J 6 bases, with 15 bases left between them. The CDR3 loop spans 15 amino acids. CDR3 region: CASSLSSFLRDGYTF. The CDR3 coding sequence is TGTGCCAGCAGTTTATCCTCGTTTTTACGGGATGGCTACACCTTC.

V is TRBV14 and J is TRBJ2-1; D perhaps matches TRBD1 (5 bases). The germline V gene encodes CDR1 SGHDN and CDR2 FVKESK. The ends were cut back, 0 bases at V and 9 bases at J, with 12 bases in the middle. The CDR3 sequence is 14 residues long. Here the CDR3 reads CASSQDGGAGEQFF. The CDR3 region has the DNA TGTGCCAGCAGCCAAGATGGTGGGGCAGGTGAGCAGTTCTTC. Filled out from reference TRBV14 and TRBJ2-1, the complete variable domain reads EAGVTQFPSHSVIEKGQTVTLRCDPISGHDNLYWYRRVMGKEIKFLLHFVKESKQDESGMPNNRFLAERTGGTYSTLKVQPAELEDSGVYFCASSQDGGAGEQFFGPGTRLTVL.

This chain uses TRBV19 with TRBJ2-2; D gene uncertain. V was cut by 0 bases and J by 1 base, with 9 bases left in between. This CDR3 is built from 16 residues. From germline, CDR1 is LNHDA and CDR2 SQIVND (reference sequence). The CDR3 loop reads CASSIDTARNTGELFF. The CDR3 DNA follows: TGTGCCAGTAGTATAGATACGGCCAGGAACACCGGGGAGCTGTTTTTT.

The chain joins TRBV9 to TRBJ2-7; D is unresolved. This CDR3 comprises 14 residues. Trimming cost V 2 bases and J 0 bases, with 9 bases left between them. CDR1 and CDR2 (germline): SGDLS, YYNGEE. This CDR3 is CASSVYGSSYEQYF. CDR3 sequence (DNA): TGTGCCAGCAGCGTTTATGGGTCCTCCTACGAGCAGTACTTC.